This is a list of T cell receptor beta chains from one sample in a study of blood T cell repertoires in COVID-19. TCRdb keeps only in-frame clones here, not all; method: immunoSEQ multiplex PCR. The repertoire has over 50,000 clones, roughly 86% of them found once; the top ten carry approximately 3.4%. Sequenced: peripheral blood. The source is a man in his fifties with active COVID-19. Each CDR3 is given with its conserved first and last residue. Fields, in order: clone size, D gene, V gene, J gene, CDR3 protein, CDR3 DNA. A D gene is named only where the DNA matches it firmly. Size is stated for part of the rows, as once, few or many counts, or as a class when the clone is expanded.

>.|TRBD2|TRBV7-9|TRBJ2-1
CASSSGTSGGAGLLKQFF
TGTGCCAGCAGCTCCGGGACTAGCGGGGGGGCAGGTCTCTTAAAGCAGTTCTTC
>.|.|TRBV18|TRBJ2-4
CASSAGQWEGDF
TGTGCCAGCTCTGCCGGACAGTGGGAGGGTGACTTC
>once|TRBD1|TRBV4-3|TRBJ1-2
CASSQDQDGLQGYGYTF
TGCGCCAGCAGCCAAGATCAGGATGGCTTACAGGGGTATGGCTACACCTTC
>.|.|TRBV25-1|TRBJ1-2
CASSEIGYGYTF
TGTGCCAGCAGTGAAATCGGCTATGGCTACACCTTC
>once|.|TRBV5-1|TRBJ1-1
CASSFRHLNTEAFF
TGCGCCAGCAGCTTCAGACACTTGAACACTGAAGCTTTCTTT
>.|TRBD1|TRBV7-2|TRBJ2-1
CASSQQGAPYNEQFF
TGTGCCAGCAGCCAACAGGGGGCGCCTTACAATGAGCAGTTCTTC
>.|.|TRBV28|TRBJ1-4
CASSSDTGLGEKLFF
TGTGCCAGCAGTTCAGATACAGGGCTAGGGGAAAAACTGTTTTTT
>.|TRBD1|TRBV12-3/TRBV12-4|TRBJ2-7
CASSYGTAYEQYF
TGTGCCAGCAGTTACGGGACAGCCTACGAGCAGTACTTC
>.|TRBD1|TRBV6-5|TRBJ1-5
CASGKDRGFGQPQHF
TGTGCCAGCGGTAAGGACAGGGGGTTCGGACAGCCCCAGCATTTT
>.|TRBD2|TRBV9|TRBJ2-3
CASSVGAAGGPGGTDTQYF
TGTGCCAGCAGCGTAGGGGCAGCGGGGGGCCCGGGGGGCACAGATACGCAGTATTTT
>.|.|TRBV11-2|TRBJ2-1
CASSLRADSSYNEQFF
TGTGCCAGCAGCTTAAGAGCCGACAGTTCCTACAATGAGCAGTTCTTC
>once|.|TRBV18|TRBJ2-5
CASSPGGGRETQYF
TGTGCCAGCTCACCGGGAGGAGGCAGGGAGACCCAGTACTTC
>once|.|TRBV7-9|TRBJ1-3
CASSFRVASSGNTIYF
TGTGCCAGCAGCTTCAGGGTAGCCTCCTCTGGAAACACCATATATTTT
>.|.|TRBV7-2|TRBJ2-3
CASSFTGTDTQYF
TGTGCCAGCAGTTTTACGGGGACAGATACGCAGTATTTT
>.|TRBD1|TRBV4-3|TRBJ1-6
CASSLRTGPYNSPLHF
TGCGCCAGCAGCCTCCGGACAGGACCCTATAATTCACCCCTCCACTTT
>.|.|TRBV2|TRBJ2-1
CASSEDGLYNEQFF
TGTGCCAGCAGTGAAGACGGTCTTTACAATGAGCAGTTCTTC
>.|TRBD2|TRBV5-1|TRBJ2-3
CASSFQAGASTDTQYF
TGCGCCAGCAGCTTTCAAGCGGGGGCCAGCACAGATACGCAGTATTTT
>.|.|TRBV9|TRBJ2-1
CASSRTQTGPNEQFF
TGTGCCAGCAGCCGGACACAGACCGGACCCAATGAGCAGTTCTTC
>few|.|TRBV7-6|TRBJ2-6
CASSLARDRTSGANVLTF
TGTGCCAGCAGCTTAGCGCGGGACAGAACCTCTGGGGCCAACGTCCTGACTTTC
>.|.|TRBV30|TRBJ1-6
CAWSVGGLTDLPLHF
TGTGCCTGGAGTGTTGGGGGCCTTACCGATTTACCCCTCCACTTT
>few|TRBD1|TRBV5-8|TRBJ2-7
CASSPRGQGAGYEQYF
TGTGCCAGCAGCCCGCGAGGACAGGGGGCTGGATACGAGCAGTACTTC
>.|.|TRBV3-1/TRBV3-2|TRBJ1-3
CASSQDNSGNTIYF
TGTGCCAGCAGCCAAGACAACTCTGGAAACACCATATATTTT
>.|TRBD2|TRBV11-1|TRBJ2-1
CASSSPSGGEQFF
TGTGCCAGCAGCTCCCCTAGCGGGGGTGAGCAGTTCTTC
>.|TRBD2|TRBV5-1|TRBJ2-1
CASSPSPGGYNEQFF
TGCGCCAGCAGCCCCTCCCCGGGGGGATACAATGAGCAGTTCTTC
>.|TRBD1|TRBV3-1/TRBV3-2|TRBJ1-1
CASSRQGGLTEAFF
TGTGCCAGCAGCCGACAGGGGGGGTTAACTGAAGCTTTCTTT
>.|.|TRBV7-9|TRBJ1-5
CASSLGAGLERQPQHF
TGTGCCAGCAGCTTAGGTGCGGGCCTGGAAAGGCAGCCCCAGCATTTT
>.|TRBD1|TRBV7-2|TRBJ1-1
CASSPRQGAVNTEAFF
TGTGCCAGCAGCCCTCGACAGGGGGCAGTGAACACTGAAGCTTTCTTT
>.|.|TRBV4-1|TRBJ1-2
CASSQNGGYTF
TGCGCCAGCAGCCAAAACGGTGGCTACACCTTC
>.|.|TRBV19|TRBJ1-2
CASSWAGSHYGYTF
TGTGCCAGTAGTTGGGCAGGTTCCCACTATGGCTACACCTTC
>.|.|TRBV5-6|TRBJ1-6
CASSRGAYNSPLHF
TGTGCCAGCAGCAGGGGCGCCTATAATTCACCCCTCCACTTT
>.|.|TRBV5-1|TRBJ2-7
CASSRRGTGSSYEQYF
TGCGCCAGCAGCCGCCGAGGGACTGGTAGCTCCTACGAGCAGTACTTC
>.|TRBD2|TRBV5-4|TRBJ2-3
CASSPGGRDTQYF
TGTGCCAGCAGCCCGGGGGGGCGAGATACGCAGTATTTT
>.|.|TRBV6-5|TRBJ1-6
CASRDSQGSPLHF
TGTGCCAGCAGGGACAGCCAAGGTTCACCCCTCCACTTT
>.|.|TRBV19|TRBJ1-6
CASSTDRSGNSPLHF
TGTGCCAGTAGTACCGACAGGAGTGGAAATTCACCCCTCCACTTT
>once|.|TRBV3-1/TRBV3-2|TRBJ2-1
CASSQDIRAGEQFF
TGTGCCAGCAGCCAAGATATCCGAGCGGGTGAGCAGTTCTTC
>.|.|TRBV6-2/TRBV6-3|TRBJ2-7
CASSHLGLSYEQYF
TGTGCCAGCAGCCATCTTGGACTTTCCTACGAGCAGTACTTC
>.|TRBD1|TRBV3-1/TRBV3-2|TRBJ1-4
CASSQDRGWVNEKLFF
TGTGCCAGCAGCCAGGACAGGGGGTGGGTTAATGAAAAACTGTTTTTT
>.|.|TRBV7-3|TRBJ1-1
CASSYSGNTEAFF
TGTGCCAGCAGCTATAGCGGGAACACTGAAGCTTTCTTT
>.|TRBD2|TRBV6-5|TRBJ2-5
CAVRAGGIKRAQYF
TGTGCTGTAAGGGCGGGGGGCATCAAGAGGGCCCAGTACTTC
>.|TRBD2|TRBV6-5|TRBJ2-2
CASSYSRGGPGELFF
TGTGCCAGCAGTTACTCGCGGGGGGGCCCCGGGGAGCTGTTTTTT
>once|.|TRBV9|TRBJ1-1
CASRHRGEAFF
TGTGCCAGCAGACACCGGGGGGAAGCTTTCTTT
>.|.|TRBV3-1/TRBV3-2|TRBJ1-2
CASSPGSFYGYTF
TGTGCCAGCAGCCCCGGGTCTTTCTATGGCTACACCTTC
>.|TRBD1|TRBV5-1|TRBJ1-4
CASSQGDSRPNEKLFF
TGCGCCAGCAGCCAAGGGGACAGCAGGCCTAATGAAAAACTGTTTTTT
>.|.|TRBV6-6|TRBJ2-5
CASRTAGSETQYF
TGTGCCAGCAGAACCGCCGGGTCGGAGACCCAGTACTTC
>.|.|TRBV11-2|TRBJ2-2
CASSLGGGWNTGELFF
TGTGCCAGCAGCTTAGGAGGCGGTTGGAACACCGGGGAGCTGTTTTTT
>.|TRBD1|TRBV6-6|TRBJ1-5
CASSPMRGQVGFGSNQPQHF
TGTGCCAGCAGTCCAATGAGGGGACAGGTCGGGTTCGGTAGCAATCAGCCCCAGCATTTT
>.|.|TRBV7-9|TRBJ1-5
CASSASGNQPQHF
TGTGCCAGCAGTGCGAGCGGAAATCAGCCCCAGCATTTT
>.|TRBD1|TRBV14|TRBJ1-2
CASSQRAGQTNYGYTF
TGTGCCAGCAGCCAGCGTGCGGGACAGACAAACTATGGCTACACCTTC
>.|TRBD1|TRBV10-3|TRBJ1-2
CAISEGQALVPNYGYTF
TGTGCCATCAGTGAAGGACAGGCCTTAGTCCCTAACTATGGCTACACCTTC
>once|TRBD1|TRBV2|TRBJ1-2
CASSEDRLNYGYTF
TGTGCCAGCAGTGAGGACAGGCTGAACTATGGCTACACCTTC
>.|.|TRBV30|TRBJ2-1
CAWSFRTGYNEQFF
TGTGCCTGGAGTTTCAGGACTGGATACAATGAGCAGTTCTTC
>.|TRBD2|TRBV9|TRBJ2-2
CASSLAGTNTGELFF
TGCGCCAGCAGTCTAGCGGGGACGAACACCGGGGAGCTGTTTTTT
>.|TRBD1|TRBV5-1|TRBJ2-1
CASSPDRGAYNEQFF
TGCGCCAGCAGCCCGGACAGGGGAGCCTACAATGAGCAGTTCTTC
>.|.|TRBV2|TRBJ2-3
CASTGTDTQYF
TGTGCCAGCACGGGCACAGATACGCAGTATTTT
>few|TRBD1|TRBV2|TRBJ1-2
CASRVDRDSGYTF
TGTGCCAGCAGGGTCGACAGGGACTCTGGCTACACCTTC
>.|TRBD2|TRBV24-1|TRBJ2-1
CATASGGGYNEQFF
TGTGCCACGGCAAGCGGGGGCGGTTACAATGAGCAGTTCTTC
>.|.|TRBV28|TRBJ2-6
CASSPWLYSSGSLRSGANVLTF
TGTGCCAGCAGTCCCTGGCTTTACTCTTCCGGGAGCTTACGGTCTGGGGCCAACGTCCTGACTTTC